A single sample is the source of the 28 T cell receptor beta chains below, sequenced in a study of monozygotic twins with inflammatory bowel disease. Using the 5' RACE reads, TCRdb records one entry per CDR3 protein without DNA. In total, the table holds some 170,000 distinct CDR3 sequences. The sample consisted of blood. Every receptor here comes from a human donor with ulcerative colitis or Crohn's disease, or a healthy co-twin of an affected twin (not recorded which).

The chain has TRBV5-1 and TRBJ1-1. Germline V gene sequence: CDR1 SGHRS, CDR2 YFSETQ. The CDR3 extends over 13 amino acids. This CDR3 is CASSLQRFSEAFF.

J is TRBJ2-7 and V is TRBV6-5; TCRdb selects TRBD1, and the lack of DNA leaves this call unchecked. There are 17 residues in the CDR3. Per the germline V gene, CDR1 is MNHEY and CDR2 is SVGAGI. The CDR3 loop reads CASSYLTGTQDMGEQYF.

The V and J genes are TRBV15 and TRBJ2-7; TCRdb's assignment of TRBD2 cannot be checked, as there is no DNA. CDR3 length: 16 residues. Germline V gene sequence: CDR1 LNHNV, CDR2 YYDKDF (reference sequence). CDR3 protein: CATSREAGLAGGEQYF.

The chain is built from TRBV18 and TRBJ1-4; the D call from TCRdb, TRBD1, cannot be confirmed without DNA. Looked up from germline, CDR1 is KGHSH and CDR2 is LQKENI. The CDR3 is made up of 13 amino acids. The CDR3 region is CASSPGDNEKLFF.

J is TRBJ2-7 and V is TRBV19; there is no DNA to check the TCRdb D call of TRBD2. This CDR3 contains 15 residues. Germline values: CDR1 LNHDA, CDR2 SQIVND (reference sequence). The CDR3 spells CASSILSGRENEQYF.

The chain links TRBV5-1 to TRBJ2-5. The germline V gene encodes CDR1 SGHRS and CDR2 YFSETQ. This CDR3 spans 13 amino acids. The CDR3 loop is CASSRGGQETQYF. The whole variable domain, remainder taken from reference TRBV5-1 and TRBJ2-5, is KAGVTQTPRYLIKTRGQQVTLSCSPISGHRSVSWYQQTPGQGLQFLFEYFSETQRNKGNFPGRFSGRQFSNSRSEMNVSTLELGDSALYLCASSRGGQETQYFGPGTRLLVL.

The rearrangement links TRBV5-1 to TRBJ1-5. Germline-derived CDR1 and CDR2 are SGHRS and YFSETQ. CDR3 size: 13 residues. The CDR3 sequence is CASSLGSNQPQHF.

The chain joins TRBV12-3 or TRBV12-4 to TRBJ2-7; TCRdb proposes TRBD2, but this gene call is untestable without DNA. The CDR3 extends over 12 amino acids. CDR3: CASKSEEGEQYF.

The V call is TRBV14, the J call TRBJ2-2; the TCRdb call, TRBD2, lacks DNA for checking. The CDR3 totals 16 residues. Germline values: CDR1 SGHDN, CDR2 FVKESK. The CDR3 loop reads CASSRRLAGGTGELFF.

This rearrangement joins TRBV14 to TRBJ2-1; checking the TCRdb D call of TRBD2 is not possible without DNA. Germline assignment: CDR1 SGHDN and CDR2 FVKESK. The CDR3 sequence is 16 residues long. The CDR3 spells CASSQVGLAAVGEQFF. Full variable domain (rest looked up from reference TRBV14 and TRBJ2-1): EAGVTQFPSHSVIEKGQTVTLRCDPISGHDNLYWYRRVMGKEIKFLLHFVKESKQDESGMPNNRFLAERTGGTYSTLKVQPAELEDSGVYFCASSQVGLAAVGEQFFGPGTRLTVL.

The chain uses TRBV24-1 and TRBJ2-5; TCRdb picks TRBD2, but there is no DNA to check that call. The CDR3 runs to 14 residues. Germline-derived CDR1 and CDR2 are KGHDR and SFDVKD. The chain's CDR3 is CATSVGSGIETQYF.

The gene calls are TRBV12-3 or TRBV12-4 and TRBJ2-7; TCRdb outputs TRBD1, but without DNA this stays unchecked. The CDR3 runs 14 residues. The CDR3 is CASSGSGGRYEQYF.

V usage is TRBV23-1 and J usage is TRBJ1-5; absent DNA, TCRdb's TRBD1 call cannot be checked. TRBV23-1 is marked as an open reading frame, function uncertain. This CDR3 has 18 amino acids. This chain's CDR3 is CASSPYRSGDWSNQPQHF.

The gene calls are TRBV9 and TRBJ2-7; the TCRdb call, TRBD2, lacks DNA for checking. This CDR3 comprises 15 residues. Per the germline V gene, CDR1 is SGDLS and CDR2 is YYNGEE. The CDR3 reads CASSAEPRTSGEQYF.

Here the CDR3 reads CASSLNRLAAQETQYF. The chain is built from TRBV23-1 and TRBJ2-5; checking the TCRdb D call of TRBD2 is not possible without DNA. TRBV23-1 has ORF status, its function being uncertain. The CDR3 totals 16 residues.

V and J are TRBV10-3 and TRBJ1-3; TCRdb indicates TRBD1, and absent DNA this call remains unverified. Per germline, CDR1 ENHRY and CDR2 SYGVKD. This CDR3 comprises 17 residues. The CDR3 reads CAISEWRTGKSGNTIYF.

The chain links TRBV4-2 to TRBJ1-4; TCRdb designates TRBD1, a call that cannot be tested without DNA. Germline assignment: CDR1 LGHNA and CDR2 YNFKEQ. This CDR3 contains 15 residues. CDR3 residues: CASSQEIGEDEKLFF.

The chain combines TRBV10-3 with TRBJ2-5; the TCRdb D gene call, TRBD1, has no DNA to confirm it. Germline lookup yields CDR1 ENHRY and CDR2 SYGVKD. The CDR3 length is 18 residues. Here the CDR3 reads CAISETMPTTGLQETQYF.

The V call is TRBV5-6, the J call TRBJ1-1. The germline CDR1 and CDR2 sequences are SGHDT and YYEEEE. This CDR3 spans 13 amino acids. The CDR3 sequence is CASRRSANTEAFF.

The rearrangement uses TRBV20-1 and TRBJ2-5; there is no DNA to check the TCRdb D call of TRBD1. This CDR3 has 15 amino acids. The germline CDR1 and CDR2 sequences are DFQATT and SNEGSKA (reference sequence). The CDR3 here is CSARTPSGTKETQYF.

The chain recombines TRBV5-1 with TRBJ2-5; the TCRdb D gene call, TRBD2, has no DNA to confirm it. This CDR3 comprises 15 residues. Per the germline V gene, CDR1 is SGHRS and CDR2 is YFSETQ. CDR3 region: CASSLGGTREETQYF.

The chain links TRBV18 to TRBJ1-4; TCRdb lists TRBD1, though no DNA is available to test this call. Germline lookup yields CDR1 KGHSH and CDR2 LQKENI. The CDR3 totals 17 residues. The CDR3 loop reads CASSPRGSGELNEKLFF.

The CDR3 sequence: CASTTTGNSPLHF. This sequence joins TRBV27 and TRBJ1-6; TCRdb outputs TRBD1, but without DNA this stays unchecked. CDR1 is MNHEY and CDR2 is SMNVEV in the germline V gene (reference sequence). The CDR3 sequence is 13 residues long.

This chain links TRBV7-9 with TRBJ2-5; no DNA is available, so the TRBD2 call from TCRdb remains unchecked. The CDR3 extends over 17 amino acids. CDR1 is SEHNR and CDR2 is FQNEAQ in the germline V gene (reference sequence). This CDR3 is CASSLAIAGGPEETQYF.

V usage is TRBV5-4 and J usage is TRBJ1-1. The CDR3 has 14 residues. From germline, CDR1 is SGHNT and CDR2 YYREEE (reference sequence). CDR3 region: CASSFGHAVTEAFF. Combining the CDR3 with reference TRBV5-4 and TRBJ1-1 gives the whole variable domain ETGVTQSPTHLIKTRGQQVTLRCSSQSGHNTVSWYQQALGQGPQFIFQYYREEENGRGNFPPRFSGLQFPNYSSELNVNALELDDSALYLCASSFGHAVTEAFFGQGTRLTVV.

The V call is TRBV14, the J call TRBJ2-1; TCRdb gives TRBD2 as the D gene, but with no DNA this cannot be confirmed. This CDR3 has 15 residues. The germline CDR1 and CDR2 sequences are SGHDN and FVKESK. The CDR3 here is CASSALAGTLDEQFF.

This sequence joins TRBV4-1 and TRBJ2-7; TCRdb designates TRBD2, a call that cannot be tested without DNA. CDR3 length equals 15 residues. Per germline, CDR1 MGHRA and CDR2 YSYEKL. CDR3 amino acids: CASSQVGGLTYEQYF.

This chain connects TRBV27 to TRBJ2-7. CDR1 is MNHEY and CDR2 is SMNVEV in the germline V gene (reference sequence). The CDR3 runs to 13 residues. This chain's CDR3 is CASSLARFYEQYF.